This paragraph covers one TCR beta chain sequence. The antigen is unknown. This sample stems from a study of T cells in Graves' hyperthyroidism and ophthalmopathy. Germline CDR1 MNHNS, CDR2 SASEGT. Trimming left V 2 bases short and J 0 bases short, with 11 bases between. The CDR3 loop spans 16 amino acids. Diagnosis of hyperthyroidism was new in patients aged 18 to 65, and its duration was under 2 months. Exclusion criteria comprised uncontrolled infection, other autoimmune disease, pregnancy or lactation. Study-wide results and limits: Blood also held most thyroid clonotypes expanded beyond 0.001.

The CDR3 regions of TCR beta were amplified from RNA transcripts. HTBI primers drove first-round RT-PCR of the TCR CDR3. TCRdb fed the multiplex PCR reads into MiXCR, producing one record per CDR3 protein. This table has 690,000 or so distinct CDR3 sequences, roughly 20% appearing once. Material: blood. The chain joins TRBV6-1 to TRBJ2-4; D is unresolved. The source of this sequence is a woman aged 45 to 65 with Graves' hyperthyroidism that later progressed to Graves' ophthalmopathy. In nucleotides, the CDR3 is TGTGCCAGCAGTGAACTCACCGAGCTAGCCAAAAACATTCAGTACTTC. Translating it yields CASSELTELAKNIQYF.